This TCR beta chain was retrieved from a study of Ad26.COV2.S vaccination and SARS-CoV-2 variants. Study context: Ad26.COV2.S was injected intramuscularly once or twice, 56 days apart.

Here immunoSEQ multiplex PCR was the method, and the copy in TCRdb shows in-frame clones only, minus some. The table lists a few hundred thousand clones, 70% to 90% of them singletons. There are 13 residues in the CDR3. V was pared by 4 bases and J by 7 bases, with 6 bases of the junction left unmatched. The V gene's germline CDR1 is SQVTM and CDR2 ANQGSEA. Treatment given: some 19 received Ad26.COV2.S at low or high dose, single or two shots; a few received placebo; per-sample allocation not given. Sample collection was performed on day 63 after the first vaccine or placebo injection. In Boston, the donor was an adult between 18-55 years of age. It was Wuhan-strain SARS-CoV-2 spike that the Ad26 vaccine vector expressed.

The genes are TRBV29-1 and TRBJ2-1, with 8 positions matching TRBD2. The sample in question was peripheral blood, obtained in a trial of Ad26.COV2.S vaccine versus placebo. This sequence originates from a person aged 18-60 years who received the Ad26.COV2.S COVID-19 vaccine or a placebo. CDR3 region: CSVVGTRANEQFF. The CDR3 nucleotides read TGCAGCGTTGTAGGGACTAGAGCTAATGAGCAGTTCTTC.